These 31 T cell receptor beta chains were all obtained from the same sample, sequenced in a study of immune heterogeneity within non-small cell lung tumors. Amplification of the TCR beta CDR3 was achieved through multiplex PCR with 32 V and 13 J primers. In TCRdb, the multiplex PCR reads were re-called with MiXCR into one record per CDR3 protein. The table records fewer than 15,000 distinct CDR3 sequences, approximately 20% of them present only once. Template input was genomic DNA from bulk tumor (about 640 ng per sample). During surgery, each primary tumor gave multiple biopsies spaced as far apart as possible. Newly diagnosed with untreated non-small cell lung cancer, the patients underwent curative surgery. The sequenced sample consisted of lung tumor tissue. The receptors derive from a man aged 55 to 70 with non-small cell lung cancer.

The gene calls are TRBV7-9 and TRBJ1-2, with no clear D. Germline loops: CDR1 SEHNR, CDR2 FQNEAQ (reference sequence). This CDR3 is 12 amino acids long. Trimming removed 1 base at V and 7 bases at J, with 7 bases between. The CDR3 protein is CASSLVGVGYTF. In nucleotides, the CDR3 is TGTGCCAGCAGCTTAGTGGGAGTTGGCTACACCTTC.

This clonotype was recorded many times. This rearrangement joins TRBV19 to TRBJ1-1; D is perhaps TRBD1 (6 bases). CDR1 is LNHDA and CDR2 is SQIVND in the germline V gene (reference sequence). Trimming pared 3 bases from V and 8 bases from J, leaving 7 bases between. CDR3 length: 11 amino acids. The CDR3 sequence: CASSIGQEAFF. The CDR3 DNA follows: TGTGCCAGTAGTATCGGACAGGAAGCTTTCTTT.

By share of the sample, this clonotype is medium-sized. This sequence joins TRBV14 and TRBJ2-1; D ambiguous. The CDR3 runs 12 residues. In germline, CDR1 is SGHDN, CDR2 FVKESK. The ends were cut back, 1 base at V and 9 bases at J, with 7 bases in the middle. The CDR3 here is CASSQVASEQFF. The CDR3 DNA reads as TGTGCCAGCAGCCAAGTAGCTAGTGAGCAGTTCTTC.

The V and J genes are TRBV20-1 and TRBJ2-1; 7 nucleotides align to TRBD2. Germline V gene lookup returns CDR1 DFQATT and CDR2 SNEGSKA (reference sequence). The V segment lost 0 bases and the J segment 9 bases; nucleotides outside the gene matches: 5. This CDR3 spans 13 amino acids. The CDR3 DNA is TGCAGTGCTAGAGATTCAGCGGGAACTGAGCAGTTCTTC. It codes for CSARDSAGTEQFF.

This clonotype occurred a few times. The CDR3 here is CASSFYGASGAFF. CDR3 DNA: TGTGCCAGCAGCTTTTACGGGGCGAGCGGAGCTTTCTTT. This chain joins TRBV7-8 and TRBJ1-1; perhaps TRBD1 as D (5 bases). Germline assignment: CDR1 SGHVS and CDR2 FQNEAQ. CDR3 length: 13 residues. V was shortened by 3 bases and J by 10 bases, with 15 bases between the two germline ends. Supplemented by reference TRBV7-8 and TRBJ1-1, the full variable domain reads GAGVSQSPRYKVAKRGQDVALRCDPISGHVSLFWYQQALGQGPEFLTYFQNEAQLDKSGLPSDRFFAERPEGSVSTLKIQRTQQEDSAVYLCASSFYGASGAFFGQGTRLTVV.

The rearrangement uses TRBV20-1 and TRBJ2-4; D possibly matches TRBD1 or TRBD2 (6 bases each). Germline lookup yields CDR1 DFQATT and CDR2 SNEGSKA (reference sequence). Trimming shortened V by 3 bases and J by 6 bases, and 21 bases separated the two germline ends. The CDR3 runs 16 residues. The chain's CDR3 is CSASFPKGGLRNIQYF. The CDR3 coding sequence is TGCAGTGCTAGCTTTCCGAAGGGGGGTCTCCGAAACATTCAGTACTTC.

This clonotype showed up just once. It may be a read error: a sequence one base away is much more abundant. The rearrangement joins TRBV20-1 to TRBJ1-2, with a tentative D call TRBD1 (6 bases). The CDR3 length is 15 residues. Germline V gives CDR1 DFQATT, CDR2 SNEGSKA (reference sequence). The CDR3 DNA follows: TGCAGTGCTAGCCCCTCGTCCCGGGGGCGGTATGACTACACCTTC. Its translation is CSASPSSRGRYDYTF.

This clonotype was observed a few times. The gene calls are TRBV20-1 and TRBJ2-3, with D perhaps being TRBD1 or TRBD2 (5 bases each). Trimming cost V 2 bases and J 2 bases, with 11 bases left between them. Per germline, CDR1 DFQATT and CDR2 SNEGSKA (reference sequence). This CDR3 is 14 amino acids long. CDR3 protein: CSARSRGATDTQYF. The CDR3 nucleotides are TGCAGTGCTAGAAGTAGAGGGGCCACAGATACGCAGTATTTT.

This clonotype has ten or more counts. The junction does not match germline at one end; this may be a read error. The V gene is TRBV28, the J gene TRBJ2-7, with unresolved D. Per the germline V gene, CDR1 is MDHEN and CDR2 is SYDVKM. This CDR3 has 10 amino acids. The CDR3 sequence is CASGFYEQYF. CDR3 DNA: TGTGCCAGCGGTTTTTACGAGCAGTACTTC. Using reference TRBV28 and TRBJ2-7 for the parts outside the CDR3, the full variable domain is DVKVTQSSRYLVKRTGEKVFLECVQDMDHENMFWYRQDPGLGLRLIYFSYDVKMKEKGDIPEGYSVSREKKERFSLILESASTNQTSMYLCASGFYEQYFGPGTRLTVT.

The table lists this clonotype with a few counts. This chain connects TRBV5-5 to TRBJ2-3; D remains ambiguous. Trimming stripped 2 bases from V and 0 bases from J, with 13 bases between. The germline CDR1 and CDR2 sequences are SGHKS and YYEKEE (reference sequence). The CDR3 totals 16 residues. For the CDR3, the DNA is TGTGCCAGCAGCTTTGGGGTAGACTTTAGCACAGATACGCAGTATTTT. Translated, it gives CASSFGVDFSTDTQYF.

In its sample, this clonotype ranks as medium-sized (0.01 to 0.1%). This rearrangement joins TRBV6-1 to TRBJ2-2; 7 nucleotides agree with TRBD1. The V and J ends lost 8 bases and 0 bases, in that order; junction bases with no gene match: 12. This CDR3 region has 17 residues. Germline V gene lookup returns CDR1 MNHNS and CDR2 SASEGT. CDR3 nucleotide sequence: TGTGCCAGCGTGAGGAGCATGACAGGGACGAACACCGGGGAGCTGTTTTTT. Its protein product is CASVRSMTGTNTGELFF.

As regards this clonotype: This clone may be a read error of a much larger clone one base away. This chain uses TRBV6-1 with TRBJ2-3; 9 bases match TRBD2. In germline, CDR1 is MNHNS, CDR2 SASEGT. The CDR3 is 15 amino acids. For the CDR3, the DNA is TGTGCCGGCAGTGGGCTAGCGGGATTCACAGATACGCAGTATTTT. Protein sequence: CAGSGLAGFTDTQYF.

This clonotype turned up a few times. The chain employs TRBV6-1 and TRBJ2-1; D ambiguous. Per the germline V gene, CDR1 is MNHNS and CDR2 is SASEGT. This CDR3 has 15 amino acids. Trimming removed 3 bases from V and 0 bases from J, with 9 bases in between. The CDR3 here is CASSESGSSYNEQFF. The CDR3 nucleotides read TGTGCCAGCAGTGAGTCCGGAAGCTCCTACAATGAGCAGTTCTTC.

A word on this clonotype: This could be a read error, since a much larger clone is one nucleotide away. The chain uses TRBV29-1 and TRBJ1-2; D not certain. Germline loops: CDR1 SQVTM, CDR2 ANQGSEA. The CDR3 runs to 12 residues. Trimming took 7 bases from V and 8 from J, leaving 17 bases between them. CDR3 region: CSADSGFGGYTF. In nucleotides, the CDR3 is TGCAGCGCTGACTCGGGCTTTGGCGGCTACACCTTC.

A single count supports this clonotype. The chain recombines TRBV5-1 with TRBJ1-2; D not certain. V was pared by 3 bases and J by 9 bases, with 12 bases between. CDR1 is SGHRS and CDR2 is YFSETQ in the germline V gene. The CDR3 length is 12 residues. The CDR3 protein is CASSWDASRYTF. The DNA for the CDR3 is TGCGCCAGCAGCTGGGATGCATCTCGCTACACCTTC.

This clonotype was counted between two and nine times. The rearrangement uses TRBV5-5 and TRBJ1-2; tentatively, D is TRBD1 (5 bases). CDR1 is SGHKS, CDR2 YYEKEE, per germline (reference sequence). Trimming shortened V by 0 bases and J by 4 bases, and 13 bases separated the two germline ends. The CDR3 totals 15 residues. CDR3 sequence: CASSLGTPGVYGYTF. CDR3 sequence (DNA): TGTGCCAGCAGCTTGGGGACCCCGGGGGTCTATGGCTACACCTTC.

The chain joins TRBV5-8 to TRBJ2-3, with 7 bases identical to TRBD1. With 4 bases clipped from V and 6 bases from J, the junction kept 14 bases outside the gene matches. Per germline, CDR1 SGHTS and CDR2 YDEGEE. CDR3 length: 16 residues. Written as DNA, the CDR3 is TGTGCCAGCAGCCCAGGGACAGCACCTCTGGTGGATACGCAGTATTTT. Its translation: CASSPGTAPLVDTQYF.

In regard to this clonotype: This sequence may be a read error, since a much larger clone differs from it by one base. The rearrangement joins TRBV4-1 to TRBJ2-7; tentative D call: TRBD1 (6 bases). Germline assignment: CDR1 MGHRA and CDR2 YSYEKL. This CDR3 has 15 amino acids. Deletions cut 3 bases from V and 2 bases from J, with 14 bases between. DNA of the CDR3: TGCGCCAGCAGCCAGTCCGGGACATGGGCCTACGAGCAGTACTTC. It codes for CASSQSGTWAYEQYF.

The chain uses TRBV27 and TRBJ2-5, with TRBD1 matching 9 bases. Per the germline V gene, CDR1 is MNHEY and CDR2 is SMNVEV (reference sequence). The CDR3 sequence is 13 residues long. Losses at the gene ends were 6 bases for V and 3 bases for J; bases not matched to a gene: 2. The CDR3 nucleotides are TGTGCCAGCAGCAGACAGGGGGAAGAGACCCAGTACTTC. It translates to CASSRQGEETQYF.

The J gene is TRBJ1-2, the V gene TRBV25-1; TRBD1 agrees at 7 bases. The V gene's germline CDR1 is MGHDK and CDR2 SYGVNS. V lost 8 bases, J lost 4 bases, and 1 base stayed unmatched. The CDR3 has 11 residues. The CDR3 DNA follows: TGTGCCAGCGGACAGGCCTATGGCTACACCTTC. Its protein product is CASGQAYGYTF.

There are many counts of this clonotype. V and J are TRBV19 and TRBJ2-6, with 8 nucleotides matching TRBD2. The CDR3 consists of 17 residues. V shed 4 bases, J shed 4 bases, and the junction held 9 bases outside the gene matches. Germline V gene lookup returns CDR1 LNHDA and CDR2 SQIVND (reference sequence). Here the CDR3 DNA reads TGTGCCAGTAGTAGGGGGGGCGGGGGGCGAGGGGCCAACGTCCTGACTTTC. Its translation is CASSRGGGGRGANVLTF. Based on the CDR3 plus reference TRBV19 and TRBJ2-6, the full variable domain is DGGITQSPKYLFRKEGQNVTLSCEQNLNHDAMYWYRQDPGQGLRLIYYSQIVNDFQKGDIAEGYSVSREKKESFPLTVTSAQKNPTAFYLCASSRGGGGRGANVLTFGAGSRLTVL.

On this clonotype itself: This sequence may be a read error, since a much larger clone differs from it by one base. The CDR3, as DNA: TGTGCCATCAGTTACTCGACGGGCACTGAAGCTTTCTTT. This encodes CAISYSTGTEAFF. This chain joins TRBV6-2 or TRBV6-3 and TRBJ1-1; D remains unclear. Looked up from germline, CDR1 is MNHEY and CDR2 is SVGEGT. The length of the CDR3 is 13 residues.

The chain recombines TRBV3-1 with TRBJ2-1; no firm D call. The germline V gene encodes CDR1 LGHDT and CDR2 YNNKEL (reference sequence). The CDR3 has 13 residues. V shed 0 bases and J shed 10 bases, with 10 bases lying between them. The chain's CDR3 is CASSQDRKGEQFF. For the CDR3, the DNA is TGTGCCAGCAGCCAAGATCGGAAGGGAGAGCAGTTCTTC.

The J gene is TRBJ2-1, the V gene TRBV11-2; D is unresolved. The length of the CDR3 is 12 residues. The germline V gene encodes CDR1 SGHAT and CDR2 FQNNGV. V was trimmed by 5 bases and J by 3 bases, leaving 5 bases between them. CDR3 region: CASSDGYNEQFF. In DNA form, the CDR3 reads TGTGCCAGCAGCGACGGCTACAATGAGCAGTTCTTC.

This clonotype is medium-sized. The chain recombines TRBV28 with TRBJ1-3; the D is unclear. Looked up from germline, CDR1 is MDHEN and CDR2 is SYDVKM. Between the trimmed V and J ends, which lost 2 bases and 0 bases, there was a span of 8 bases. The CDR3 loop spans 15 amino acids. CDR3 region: CASSLEGFSGNTIYF. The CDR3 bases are TGTGCCAGCAGTTTAGAAGGATTCTCTGGAAACACCATATATTTT.

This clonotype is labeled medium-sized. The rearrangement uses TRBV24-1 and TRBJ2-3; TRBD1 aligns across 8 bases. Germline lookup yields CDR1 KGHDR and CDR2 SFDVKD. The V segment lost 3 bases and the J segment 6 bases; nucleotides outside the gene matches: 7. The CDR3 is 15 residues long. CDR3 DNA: TGTGCCACCAGTGATATGGGACAGGAGGGGGATACGCAGTATTTT. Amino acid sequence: CATSDMGQEGDTQYF.

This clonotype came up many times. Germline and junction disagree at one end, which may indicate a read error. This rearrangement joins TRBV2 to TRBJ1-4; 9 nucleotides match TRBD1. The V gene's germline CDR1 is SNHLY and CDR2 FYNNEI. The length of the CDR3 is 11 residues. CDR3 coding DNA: TGTGCCAGCAGTGAATCTGGGACAGGGTCCTTT. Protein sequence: CASSESGTGSF.

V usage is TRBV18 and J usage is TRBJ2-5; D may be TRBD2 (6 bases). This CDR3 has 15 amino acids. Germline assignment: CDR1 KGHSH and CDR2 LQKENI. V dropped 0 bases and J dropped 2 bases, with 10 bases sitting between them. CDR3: CASSPPGSGQETQYF. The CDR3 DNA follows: TGTGCCAGCTCACCACCCGGTAGCGGACAAGAGACCCAGTACTTC. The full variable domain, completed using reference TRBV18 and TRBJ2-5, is NAGVMQNPRHLVRRRGQEARLRCSPMKGHSHVYWYRQLPEEGLKFMVYLQKENIIDESGMPKERFSAEFPKEGPSILRIQQVVRGDSAAYFCASSPPGSGQETQYFGPGTRLLVL.

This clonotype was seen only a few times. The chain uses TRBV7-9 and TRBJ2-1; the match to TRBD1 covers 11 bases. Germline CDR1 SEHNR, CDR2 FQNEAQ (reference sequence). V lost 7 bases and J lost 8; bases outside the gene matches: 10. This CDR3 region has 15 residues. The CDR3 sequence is CASNTWTGGKYEQFF. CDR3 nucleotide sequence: TGTGCCAGCAACACCTGGACAGGGGGCAAGTATGAGCAGTTCTTC.

The CDR3 DNA is TGTGCCACCAGCGGGGGGGGGGGCGGGGAGACCCAGTACTTC. Translating gives CATSGGGGGETQYF. This chain connects TRBV24-1 to TRBJ2-3, with 8 nucleotides matching TRBD2. The J call may be wrong; the DNA end is better matched by TRBJ2-5. Germline V gives CDR1 KGHDR, CDR2 SFDVKD. The CDR3 has 14 amino acids.

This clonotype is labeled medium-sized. CDR3 in DNA: TGTGCCAGCAGCACGGTATACAATCAGCCCCAGCATTTT. Amino acid sequence: CASSTVYNQPQHF. The chain couples TRBV6-1 to TRBJ1-5, with D unresolved. The ends were cut back, 6 bases at V and 3 bases at J, with 9 bases in the middle. This CDR3 has 13 amino acids. The germline CDR1 and CDR2 sequences are MNHNS and SASEGT.